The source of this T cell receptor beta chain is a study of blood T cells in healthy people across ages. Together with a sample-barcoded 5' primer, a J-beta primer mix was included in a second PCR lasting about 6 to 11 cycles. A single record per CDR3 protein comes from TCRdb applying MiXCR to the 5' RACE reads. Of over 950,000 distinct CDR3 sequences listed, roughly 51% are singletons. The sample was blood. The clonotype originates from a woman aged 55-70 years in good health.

The CDR3 sequence: CASSGGGRAGISPLHF. The DNA for the CDR3 is TGTGCCAGCAGTGGGGGAGGTAGGGCTGGAATTTCACCCCTCCACTTT. The V gene is TRBV25-1, the J gene TRBJ1-6; D not resolved. V was pared by 4 bases and J by 9 bases, with 19 bases between. The length of the CDR3 is 16 residues. The germline V gene has CDR1 MGHDK and CDR2 SYGVNS.